This T cell receptor beta chain appears in the sequencing data of a study of blood T cell repertoires in COVID-19. Study-level information: Both acute and convalescent COVID-19 samples were obtained from the United States, Italy and Spain.

V was cut by 3 bases and J by 3 bases, with 6 bases left in between. The CDR3 covers 13 residues. Germline lookup yields CDR1 LNHDA and CDR2 SQIVND (reference sequence). Here immunoSEQ multiplex PCR was the method, and the copy in TCRdb shows in-frame clones only, minus some. This table has around 140,000 clones, roughly three quarters appearing once. The V and J genes are TRBV19 and TRBJ2-1; D gene unclear. The sequence derives from a woman aged 70-85 years with acute or convalescent COVID-19. Specimen: peripheral blood. The CDR3 region has the DNA TGTGCCAGTAGTATTACATTCTACAATGAGCAGTTCTTC. Amino acids: CASSITFYNEQFF.